Presented here are 27 T cell receptor beta chains from one specimen sequenced in a study of blood T cell repertoires in COVID-19. Assay used: immunoSEQ multiplex PCR; TCRdb lists only in-frame clones, some missing. Here the sample spans roughly 140,000 clones, approximately 87% being singletons. The sequenced material came from PBMCs or T cells enriched from blood (not recorded which). The receptors were gathered from a man between 60 and 75 years old who had recovered from COVID-19.

The V call is TRBV2, the J call TRBJ1-1; 9 positions match TRBD1. From germline, CDR1 is SNHLY and CDR2 FYNNEI. Trimming cost V 6 bases and J 5 bases; bases outside gene matches: 10. CDR3 length: 15 amino acids. CDR3 loop: CASRGRQGVETEAFF. As DNA, the CDR3 is TGTGCCAGCAGGGGTAGACAGGGGGTTGAGACTGAAGCTTTCTTT.

The chain recombines TRBV28 with TRBJ1-1; D might be TRBD1 (5 bases). Between the trimmed V and J ends, which lost 1 base and 3 bases, there was a span of 12 bases. This CDR3 has 15 amino acids. Looked up from germline, CDR1 is MDHEN and CDR2 is SYDVKM. The CDR3 here is CASSLSGGGDTEAFF. In DNA, the CDR3 is TGTGCCAGCAGTTTATCGGGGGGTGGTGACACTGAAGCTTTCTTT.

This sequence joins TRBV18 and TRBJ1-1; TRBD1 is a possible D gene (6 bases). Germline CDR1 and CDR2: KGHSH and LQKENI. This CDR3 spans 15 amino acids. Trimming pared 3 bases from V and 4 bases from J, leaving 15 bases between. The CDR3 here is CASSPPAGESTEAFF. The CDR3 DNA sequence: TGTGCCAGCTCACCGCCGGCAGGGGAGTCCACTGAAGCTTTCTTT.

This chain uses TRBV30 with TRBJ2-7, with TRBD1 as a possible D gene (6 bases). The CDR3 is 15 residues long. CDR1 is GTSNPN and CDR2 is SVGIG in the germline V gene (reference sequence). The V gene lost 0 bases and the J gene lost 1 base, with 13 bases spanning the gap. The DNA for the CDR3 is TGTGCCTGGAGTGTTGGGGTAACAGGGTCCTACGAGCAGTACTTC. This gives the protein CAWSVGVTGSYEQYF. The variable domain in full, with the rest retrieved from reference TRBV30 and TRBJ2-7, is SQTIHQWPATLVQPVGSPLSLECTVEGTSNPNLYWYRQAAGRGLQLLFYSVGIGQISSEVPQNLSASRPQDRQFILSSKKLLLSDSGFYLCAWSVGVTGSYEQYFGPGTRLTVT.

The chain employs TRBV6-5 and TRBJ2-1; 12 bases map to TRBD2. The CDR3 spans 14 residues. J was trimmed by 6 bases and V by 6 bases; bases with no gene match: 3. The germline V gene has CDR1 MNHEY and CDR2 SVGAGI. CDR3 amino acids: CASRRLAGVNEQFF. The CDR3 coding sequence is TGTGCCAGCAGGCGACTAGCGGGAGTCAATGAGCAGTTCTTC.

The chain carries TRBV9 and TRBJ2-7; the D gene is possibly TRBD1 (6 bases). Trimming pared 5 bases from V and 7 bases from J, leaving 22 bases between. Germline CDR1 reads SGDLS; CDR2 reads YYNGEE. The CDR3 runs to 15 residues. Here the CDR3 reads CASRLDSPHGEEQYF. Written as DNA, the CDR3 is TGTGCCAGCAGGTTGGACAGCCCCCATGGGGAGGAGCAGTACTTC.

The chain joins TRBV28 to TRBJ2-7, with 10 bases fitting TRBD2. The CDR3 is made up of 17 amino acids. Germline trimming cut 11 bases from V and 3 bases from J; bases unmatched to any gene: 19. Germline-derived CDR1 and CDR2 are MDHEN and SYDVKM. CDR3 protein: CAGTLISGRHDHYEQYF. CDR3 DNA sequence: TGTGCCGGCACCCTCATTAGCGGGAGGCACGACCACTACGAGCAGTACTTC.

The chain employs TRBV7-2 and TRBJ2-5; no firm D call. Germline-derived CDR1 and CDR2 are SGHTA and FQGNSA. The CDR3 covers 13 residues. Deletions cut 2 bases from V and 4 bases from J, with 8 bases between. The CDR3, as DNA: TGTGCCAGCAGCTTACCCCCCGGAGAGACCCAGTACTTC. Translated, it gives CASSLPPGETQYF.

The V and J genes are TRBV3-1 (or the pseudogene TRBV3-2) and TRBJ2-7; 7 bases fit TRBD1. Per the germline V gene, CDR1 is LGHDT and CDR2 is YNNKEL (reference sequence). The CDR3 sequence is 14 residues long. The J segment lost 3 bases and the V segment lost 4 bases, leaving 6 bases of the junction unmatched. The CDR3 spells CASSPRQGGYEQYF. The CDR3 coding sequence is TGTGCCAGCAGCCCCCGACAGGGCGGCTACGAGCAGTACTTC.

This chain joins TRBV19 and TRBJ1-5; D is unresolved. Between the trimmed V and J ends, which lost 4 bases and 9 bases, there was a span of 13 bases. The CDR3 runs 13 residues. Germline V CDR1 and CDR2: LNHDA, SQIVND (reference sequence). The CDR3 here is CASSTQPKAPQHF. The CDR3 DNA follows: TGTGCCAGTAGTACACAGCCAAAGGCGCCCCAGCATTTT.

Only a few counts were recorded for this clone. The chain employs TRBV5-4 and TRBJ2-7; TRBD1 might be the D (6 bases). Between the trimmed V and J ends, which lost 0 bases and 4 bases, there was a span of 17 bases. This CDR3 is 16 amino acids long. Germline V CDR1 and CDR2: SGHNT, YYREEE (reference sequence). The CDR3 bases are TGTGCCAGCAGCTTGGGACAGGACCCATTTAGGTACGAGCAGTACTTC. Its translation: CASSLGQDPFRYEQYF.

The rearrangement links TRBV7-9 to TRBJ1-6, with no clear D. With 5 bases removed from V and 14 bases from J, the gap between germline ends came to 16 bases. Germline-derived CDR1 and CDR2 are SEHNR and FQNEAQ (reference sequence). The CDR3 loop spans 13 amino acids. CDR3: CASSEGPLTSLHF. The DNA of the CDR3 is TGTGCCAGCAGCGAGGGCCCCTTAACTTCCCTCCACTTT.

CDR3 in DNA: TGTGCCACCAGCGGGGGGGCAACGACAGATACGCAGTATTTT. Translated, it gives CATSGGATTDTQYF. The gene calls are TRBV24-1 and TRBJ2-3; 8 nucleotides align to TRBD2. The V gene end was trimmed by 7 bases and the J gene end by 3 bases; junction bases not matched to a gene: 5. This CDR3 spans 14 amino acids. CDR1 KGHDR and CDR2 SFDVKD come from the germline V gene.

The rearrangement joins TRBV27 to TRBJ1-6; D remains ambiguous. The length of the CDR3 is 15 residues. Germline V gives CDR1 MNHEY, CDR2 SMNVEV (reference sequence). Trimming cost V 5 bases and J 2 bases, with 10 bases left between them. The CDR3 sequence: CASSLGLTYNSPLHF. CDR3 nucleotide sequence: TGTGCCAGCAGTCTCGGACTGACCTATAATTCACCCCTCCACTTT.

The chain has TRBV14 and TRBJ1-2, with 9 bases that match TRBD1. CDR1 SGHDN and CDR2 FVKESK come from the germline V gene. J was trimmed by 8 bases and V by 6 bases; bases with no gene match: 10. The CDR3 totals 14 residues. The CDR3: CASRGSGQGYGYTF. The CDR3 bases are TGTGCCAGCAGGGGTTCGGGACAGGGCTACGGCTACACCTTC.

This clone was picked up one time. The chain couples TRBV11-1 to TRBJ2-5, with 7 bases identical to TRBD1. Per germline, CDR1 SGHAT and CDR2 FQDESV (reference sequence). Losses at the gene ends were 2 bases for V and 4 bases for J; bases not matched to a gene: 10. The CDR3 loop spans 16 amino acids. The CDR3 loop reads CASSLQQGTFLETQYF. DNA for the CDR3: TGTGCCAGCAGCTTACAACAGGGGACGTTTTTAGAGACCCAGTACTTC.

The gene calls are TRBV6-6 and TRBJ1-6; D unclear. In germline, CDR1 is MNHNY, CDR2 SVGAGI (reference sequence). The length of the CDR3 is 13 residues. Trimming pared 8 bases from V and 8 bases from J, leaving 13 bases between. CDR3 nucleotide sequence: TGTGCCAGCTACTGGACTATGGATTCACCCCTCCACTTT. Translating gives CASYWTMDSPLHF.

This clone appeared a single time. V gene TRBV6-1 combines with J gene TRBJ1-6; D is unclear. V was clipped by 4 bases and J by 10 bases, with 20 bases between them. The germline gives CDR1 MNHNS, CDR2 SASEGT. The CDR3 is 16 amino acids. CDR3 in DNA: TGTGCCAGCAGTGCCCGGAGGGAGGGTTCACGGTCACCCCTCCACTTT. Translated: CASSARREGSRSPLHF.

The sample holds one count of this clone. The rearrangement joins TRBV2 to TRBJ1-1; 9 bases align to TRBD1. Trimming took 4 bases from V and 6 from J; bases not matched to a gene: 6. The germline V gene encodes CDR1 SNHLY and CDR2 FYNNEI. This CDR3 is 14 amino acids long. The CDR3: CASSVRQGDPEAFF. The CDR3 bases are TGTGCCAGCAGTGTGAGACAGGGGGATCCTGAAGCTTTCTTT.

J is TRBJ2-7 and V is TRBV7-9; perhaps TRBD2 as D (6 bases). Germline loops: CDR1 SEHNR, CDR2 FQNEAQ (reference sequence). This CDR3 region has 13 residues. Trimming removed 5 bases at V and 6 bases at J, with 14 bases between. The CDR3 loop is CASSPGLTSEQYF. The CDR3 DNA sequence: TGTGCCAGCAGCCCGGGACTTACGAGCGAGCAGTACTTC.

The chain uses TRBV19 and TRBJ1-2; D is unresolved. The germline V gene has CDR1 LNHDA and CDR2 SQIVND (reference sequence). Trimming shortened V by 5 bases and J by 7 bases, and 11 bases separated the two germline ends. CDR3 length: 12 amino acids. Here the CDR3 reads CASSARGRGYTF. CDR3 coding DNA: TGTGCCAGTAGTGCCCGCGGTCGTGGCTACACCTTC.

The chain joins TRBV11-2 to TRBJ1-2; no clear D gene. Germline V lookup: CDR1 SGHAT, CDR2 FQNNGV. The CDR3 consists of 13 residues. The V end lost 5 bases, the J end lost 6 bases, and 13 bases lay between the germline ends. CDR3 in amino acids: CASSPGLANGYTF. CDR3 sequence (DNA): TGTGCCAGCAGCCCAGGCTTGGCGAATGGCTACACCTTC.

A remark on this clone: A read error may account for a junction end that differs from germline. The genes are TRBV11-2 and TRBJ2-2, with TRBD2 matching 10 bases. The CDR3 sequence is 15 residues long. In germline, CDR1 is SGHAT, CDR2 FQNNGV. The CDR3 here is CATSGRGEMGGELFF. For the CDR3, the DNA is TGTGCCACCAGCGGGAGGGGGGAAATGGGCGGGGAGCTGTTTTTT.

This chain joins TRBV3-1 (or the pseudogene TRBV3-2) and TRBJ1-1; no definite D call. CDR1 is LGHDT and CDR2 is YNNKEL in the germline V gene (reference sequence). This CDR3 is built from 14 residues. Between the trimmed V and J ends, which lost 4 bases and 1 base, there was a span of 10 bases. As DNA, the CDR3 is TGTGCCAGCAGCCCTTGGCAGGAGAACACTGAAGCTTTCTTT. Translated: CASSPWQENTEAFF.

J is TRBJ2-7 and V is TRBV4-2; TRBD2 is a possible D gene (5 bases). V lost 0 bases and J 4 bases, leaving 13 bases between the germline ends. The length of the CDR3 is 15 residues. Germline values: CDR1 LGHNA, CDR2 YNFKEQ. As DNA, the CDR3 is TGTGCCAGCAGCCAAGATTGGACGGAGGATTACGAGCAGTACTTC. Translation gives CASSQDWTEDYEQYF.

The chain joins TRBV5-1 to TRBJ2-7; 11 bases line up with TRBD2. The germline CDR1 and CDR2 sequences are SGHRS and YFSETQ. After removal of 2 bases from V and 0 bases from J, the junction contained 10 bases not matched to a gene. The CDR3 is 18 amino acids. In DNA, the CDR3 is TGCGCCAGCAGCTTAGTTCTAGCGGGGGGCTGGAGCTCCTACGAGCAGTACTTC. Protein sequence: CASSLVLAGGWSSYEQYF.

The chain employs TRBV12-3 or TRBV12-4 and TRBJ1-4; D is uncertain. V was cut by 6 bases and J by 5 bases, with 10 bases left in between. This CDR3 has 13 amino acids. The CDR3: CASRDNANEKLFF. The CDR3 coding sequence is TGTGCCAGCAGAGACAATGCCAATGAAAAACTGTTTTTT.